The source of this T cell receptor (beta chain) is a study of cytomegalovirus exposure and HLA in healthy donors (dated by TCRdb to about 2017). A note on the overall study: An earlier analysis of approximately 640 of the donors reported approximately 270 Gb of sequence data and around 120 million unique TCR beta sequences from 150 million to 200 million T cells. Approximately 310 gigabases of sequencing data and 70 million to 85 million unique TCR sequences were included in an early release covering about 620 HLA-typed donors. Among the approximately 430 genotyped donors, 81% belonged to the genetic ancestry cluster associated with self-reported Caucasian donors. The aim of the study was to test whether cataloging public T cell receptors could identify signatures of past pathogen exposure. The study used immunosequencing to profile the T cell repertoires of several hundred subjects and linked those repertoires to cytomegalovirus serostatus. In addition to the first cohort of around 670 subjects, a separate validation cohort of 120 different subjects was used. High-throughput TCR immunosequencing, statistical association of individual TCRs with disease status, and machine learning were combined to predict cytomegalovirus infection status. A later analysis re-analyzed previously published TCR beta repertoires from roughly 690 donors and added high-resolution HLA genotyping to study TCR occurrence patterns. The later analysis used no new phenotypic data to find candidate immune exposures, relying instead on TCR beta sequences and their occurrence across donors. An earlier analysis of 500 to 650 of the donors applied high-throughput TCR beta sequencing to assess whether each TCR beta V gene segment acted as functional or pseudogenic. Donor age, sex, ethnicity and CMV serostatus were compiled alongside the repertoire data. A later genetic analysis used genome-wide SNP genotypes for about 60% of the roughly 700 donors, treating that subset as a discovery cohort. All discovery cohort repertoires had been generated using a single sequencing platform. HLA typing covered class I and class II loci at four-digit resolution. Typing coverage differed by locus: A, B, C, DRB1 and DQB1 were typed in roughly 620-630 donors, DQA1 in about 560, DPA1 in 606, and DPB1 in roughly 450. Because of strong linkage in the cohort, roughly five DR-DQ haplotypes were treated as single units for association and clustering. On average, 235,054 unique TCR beta nucleotide sequences were sequenced per donor among 300 to 500 genotyped donors of the cohort, with around 19% of those sequences being non-productive. What the study reported, not specific to this receptor: Presence/absence analyses assumed roughly uniform sequencing depth across donors, an assumption that may not hold. Cytomegalovirus status was reported to be diagnosed by the classifier with high specificity and sensitivity in both the original and validation cohorts. The earlier analysis of some 560 of the donors excluded roughly 17 rarely observed V segments, including chromosome 9 orphons, because counts were too low. A group of highly shared sequence variants was considered likely to be a technical artifact of the sequencing pipeline. Strong co-occurrence of HLA alleles, especially DR and DQ, made assigning TCR associations to individual alleles difficult. According to a later analysis, most CMV-associated TCR beta chains appeared to be HLA-restricted, and the HLA associations seemed to be driven largely by CMV exposure. In a later analysis, the rate of TCR association differed among HLA loci, with DRB1 alleles having the most associated TCRs and HLA-C alleles having the fewest. Only TCR beta chains were sequenced in this cohort, and the absence of alpha or paired-chain data limited detectable features. Because some donors lacked HLA typing at each locus, the association tests relied only on the typed subset. It was suggested by the authors that the approach could potentially be generalized to other disease states and immunological phenotypes. In the study, 164 TCR beta chains were listed as associated with cytomegalovirus. Correlated functional status among segregating V segments might reflect linkage disequilibrium, but an unknown experimental factor could not be ruled out. In a later genetic analysis, a missense DCLRE1C variant was associated with V-gene and J-gene trimming of TCR beta chains, and the association was replicated in an independent cohort. A further reported finding was that TCR beta sequences accurately predicted the HLA-A and HLA-B alleles for most subjects in the first cohort. Because the 87-base-pair reads could not distinguish some IMGT-functional V segments, including TRBV6-2 and TRBV6-3, those segments were excluded. A later analysis reported that several top co-occurrence clusters appeared linked to parvovirus B19, influenza, CMV and Epstein-Barr virus. Compared with the roughly 670-donor mean, donors in an Asian-associated ancestry cluster had fewer N-insertions in productive TCRs, according to a later genetic analysis. Immune exposure information for the cohort was limited to CMV serostatus. Most TCR sequences were seen in very few donors, while some public TCRs were found in many individuals. In vitro tests confirmed that a few of the cytomegalovirus-associated TCR beta chains recognize cytomegalovirus antigens. In a later analysis, over 15,000 TCR beta sequences were associated with specific HLA alleles at a false discovery rate of 0.05. In a later analysis, HLA-associated TCR beta chains showed more clonal expansion and lower generation probabilities than non-associated chains that were equally common. In an earlier analysis of approximately 590 of the donors, most TCR beta V segments appeared in productive rearrangements about 87% or about 30% of the time, broadly matching IMGT annotations.

With regard to this clone: Its antigen is not yet known. Base qualities were left out, and no much larger clone turns up one base away.

The CDR3 runs 13 residues from the cysteine to the phenylalanine. Just CDR3 DNA is preserved here, 39 bases in frame from base 1. Ends trimmed: V by 4 bases, J by 6 bases; bases unmatched to a gene: 7. CDR1 and CDR2 are read off the germline V gene (reference sequence) as GTSNPN and SVGIG. In total, approximately 610 healthy bone marrow donors made up the cohort. At the time of sampling, every cohort member was nominally healthy, though immune exposures that went unrecorded were likely present. The donor tested CMV seropositive, placing the donor among the approximately 290 seropositive members of the cohort. A peripheral blood sample was provided by each donor, and peripheral blood mononuclear cells were used for TCR beta sequencing. The Qiagen DNeasy Blood Extraction Kit was used to extract genomic DNA from the blood cell samples. The method was the immunoSEQ multiplex PCR assay. For the multiplex PCR, a mixture combining 60 forward primers for TCR Vbeta segments and 13 reverse primers for TCR Jbeta segments was used. A multiplex PCR assay on genomic DNA amplified the CDR3 region of rearranged TCR beta genes. On the Illumina HiSeq System, the amplified TCR beta libraries were sequenced as 87-base-pair reads. As for the authors' bioinformatics: Across the roughly 700 repertoires, a later analysis counted some 80 million unique TCR beta chains, some 11 million of which were shared by at least two donors. A nearest-neighbor algorithm error-corrected the raw reads and collapsed the reads into unique sequences, merging closely related sequences to remove PCR and sequencing errors. To assign V, D and J gene segments, CDR3 sequences were aligned to IMGT reference sequences. For a sequence to be retained, a match of at least six nucleotides to both a V gene segment and a J gene segment was required. Rearrangements were classified as productive when the CDR3 lacked stop codons and remained in frame with V and J, and all other rearrangements were classified as non-productive. Following IMGT convention, CDR3 was defined as the stretch from the second conserved V-encoded cysteine to the conserved J-encoded phenylalanine. Sequences without an unambiguous match to a single V gene segment were excluded from the earlier analysis of approximately 560 of the donors. In an earlier analysis of a few hundred of the donors, V segments were called functional above 56.7% productive rearrangements and were called segregating when the between-donor standard deviation exceeded 5%. A statistical classification framework was built for diagnosing cytomegalovirus status from the catalog of TCR beta chain sequences. V and J gene assignment, in a later analysis, came from comparing TCR nucleotide sequences with IMGT/GENE-DB human TR gene sequences. Using the TCRdist pipeline, a later analysis assigned CDR3 sequences along with most-parsimonious VDJ recombination scenarios. In a later analysis, each TCR beta chain was defined by its CDR3 amino acid sequence together with its V-gene family, and reads lacking a unique V-gene family were excluded. In a later analysis, some 600 highly shared, low-generation-probability nucleotide sequences were removed to address suspected cross-contamination and a sequencing artifact. A later analysis calculated a clonal expansion index for each public chain from normalized within-repertoire ranks of inferred template counts. A later analysis computed generation probabilities with a VDJ recombination model fitted to out-of-frame rearrangements, and checked the results against IGoR. A later analysis scored TCR-TCR, TCR-HLA and TCR-CMV co-occurrence with hypergeometric tests, applying a repertoire-size bias correction to TCR pairs. To estimate false discovery rates, a later analysis permuted the HLA or CMV assignments 20 times. In a later analysis, co-occurring TCRs were grouped with DBSCAN, and TCRdist sequence similarity was added when clustering was performed within HLA-allele-positive subsets. Co-occurrence clustering excluded repertoires with fewer than 30,000 or more than 120,000 public chains, plus five with anomalous nucleotide sharing. TCRdb took this table from immuneACCESS and kept in-frame rearrangements with V and J called. Such tables lack part of the clones; where checked against another copy, unresolved V genes explain under half of the gap, and the rest is unexplained. D and trimming were read from the DNA, whereas the V and J calls and clone size are those reported in that table. A total of over 200,000 clones appear in this sample, about 80% of them only once. Clones ranked in the top ten supply around 2.8% of the sample.

The source is a woman aged 55 to 70 in good health and CMV-seropositive. The source material was PBMCs. Here the chain combines TRBV30 and TRBJ2-7; 9 central nucleotides agree with TRBD2. The DNA is TGTGCCTGGACTAGCGGGATTACGGTCGAGCAGTACTTC. Its translation reads: CAWTSGITVEQYF.